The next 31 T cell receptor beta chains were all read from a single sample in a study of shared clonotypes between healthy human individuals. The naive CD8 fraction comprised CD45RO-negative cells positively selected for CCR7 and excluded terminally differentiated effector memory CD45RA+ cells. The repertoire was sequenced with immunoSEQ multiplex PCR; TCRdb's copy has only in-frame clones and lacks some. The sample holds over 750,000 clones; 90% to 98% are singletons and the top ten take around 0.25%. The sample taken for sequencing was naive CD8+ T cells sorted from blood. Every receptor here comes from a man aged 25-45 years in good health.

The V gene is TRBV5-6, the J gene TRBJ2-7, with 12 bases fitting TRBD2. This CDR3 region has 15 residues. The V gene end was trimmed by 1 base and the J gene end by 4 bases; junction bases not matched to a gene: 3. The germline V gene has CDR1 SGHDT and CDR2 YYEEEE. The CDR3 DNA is TGTGCCAGCAGCTTGTCGGGGACTAGCGGGTACGAGCAGTACTTC. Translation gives CASSLSGTSGYEQYF.

The CDR3 bases are TGTGCCAGCAGCTTCCGACAGGGGGCCTATACCGGGGAGCTGTTTTTT. Translating gives CASSFRQGAYTGELFF. The chain joins TRBV7-9 to TRBJ2-2; TRBD1 agrees at 10 bases. This CDR3 is 16 amino acids long. The germline V gene has CDR1 SEHNR and CDR2 FQNEAQ (reference sequence). With 3 bases clipped from V and 5 bases from J, the junction kept 6 bases outside the gene matches.

CDR3 amino acids: CASSSPVKTQYF. CDR3 in DNA: TGTGCCAGCAGTTCCCCAGTGAAGACCCAGTACTTC. J is TRBJ2-5 and V is TRBV27; no clear D gene. The CDR3 spans 12 residues. The germline gives CDR1 MNHEY, CDR2 SMNVEV (reference sequence). Deletions cut 4 bases from V and 6 bases from J, with 9 bases between.

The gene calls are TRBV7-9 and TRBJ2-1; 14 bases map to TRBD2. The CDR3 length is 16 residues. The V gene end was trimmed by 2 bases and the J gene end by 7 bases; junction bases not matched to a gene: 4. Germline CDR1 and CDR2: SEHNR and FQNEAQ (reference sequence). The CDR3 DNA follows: TGTGCCAGCAGCTTAACCAGGACTAGCGGGGGGAATGAGCAGTTCTTC. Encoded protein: CASSLTRTSGGNEQFF.

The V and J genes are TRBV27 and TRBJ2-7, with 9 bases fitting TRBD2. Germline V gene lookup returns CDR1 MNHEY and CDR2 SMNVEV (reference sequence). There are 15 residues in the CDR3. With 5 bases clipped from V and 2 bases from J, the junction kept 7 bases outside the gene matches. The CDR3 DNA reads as TGTGCCAGCAGTCTACTAGCGGGTGGCGCCTACGAGCAGTACTTC. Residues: CASSLLAGGAYEQYF.

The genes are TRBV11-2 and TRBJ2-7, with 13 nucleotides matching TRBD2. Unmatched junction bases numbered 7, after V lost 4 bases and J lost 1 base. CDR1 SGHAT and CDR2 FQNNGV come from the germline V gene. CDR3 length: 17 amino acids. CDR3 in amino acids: CASSSGLAGEASYEQYF. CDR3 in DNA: TGTGCCAGCAGCTCTGGACTAGCGGGAGAGGCATCCTACGAGCAGTACTTC.

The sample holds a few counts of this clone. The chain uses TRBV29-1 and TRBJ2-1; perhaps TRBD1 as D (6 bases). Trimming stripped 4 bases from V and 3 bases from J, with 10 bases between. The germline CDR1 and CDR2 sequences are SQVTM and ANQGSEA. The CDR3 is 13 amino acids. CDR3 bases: TGCAGCGTTGTAGTGGACAGCTACAATGAGCAGTTCTTC. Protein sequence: CSVVVDSYNEQFF.

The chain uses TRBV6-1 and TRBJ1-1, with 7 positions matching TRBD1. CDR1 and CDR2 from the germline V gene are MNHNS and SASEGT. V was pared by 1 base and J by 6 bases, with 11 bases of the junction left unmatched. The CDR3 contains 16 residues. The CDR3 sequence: CASSEGPGGVVPEAFF. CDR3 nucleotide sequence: TGTGCCAGCAGTGAAGGCCCAGGGGGGGTAGTACCTGAAGCTTTCTTT.

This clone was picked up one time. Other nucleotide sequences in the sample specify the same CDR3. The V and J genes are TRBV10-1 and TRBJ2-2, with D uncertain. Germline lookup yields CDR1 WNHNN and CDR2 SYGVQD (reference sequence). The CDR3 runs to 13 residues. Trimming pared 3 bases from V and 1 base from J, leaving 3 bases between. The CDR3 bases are TGCGCCAGCAGTGATAGGAACACCGGGGAGCTGTTTTTT. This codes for CASSDRNTGELFF.

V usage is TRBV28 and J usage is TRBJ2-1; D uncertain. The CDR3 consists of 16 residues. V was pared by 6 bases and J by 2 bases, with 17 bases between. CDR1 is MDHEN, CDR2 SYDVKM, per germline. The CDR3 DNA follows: TGTGCCAGCAGCCCCCATAAGGGAATGCCCTACAATGAGCAGTTCTTC. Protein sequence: CASSPHKGMPYNEQFF.

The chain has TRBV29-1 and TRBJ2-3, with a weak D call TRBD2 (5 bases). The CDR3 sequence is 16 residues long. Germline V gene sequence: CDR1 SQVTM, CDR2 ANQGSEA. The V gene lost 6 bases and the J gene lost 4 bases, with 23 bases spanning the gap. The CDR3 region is CSVGKLGAGWSDTQYF. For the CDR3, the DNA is TGCAGCGTAGGTAAACTAGGTGCGGGTTGGTCAGATACGCAGTATTTT.

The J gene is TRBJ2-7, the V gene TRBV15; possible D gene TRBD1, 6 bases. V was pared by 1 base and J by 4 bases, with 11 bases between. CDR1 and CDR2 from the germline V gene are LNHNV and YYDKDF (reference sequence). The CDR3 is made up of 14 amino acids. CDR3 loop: CATSRAGDGYEQYF. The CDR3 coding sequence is TGTGCCACCAGCAGAGCAGGGGACGGTTACGAGCAGTACTTC.

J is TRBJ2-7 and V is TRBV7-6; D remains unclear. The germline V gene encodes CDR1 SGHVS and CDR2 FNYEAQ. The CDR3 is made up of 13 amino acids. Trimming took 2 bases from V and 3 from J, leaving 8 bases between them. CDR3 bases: TGTGCCAGCAGCTTATCGCAGAACTACGAGCAGTACTTC. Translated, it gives CASSLSQNYEQYF.

CDR3 loop: CASSLARNEQYF. CDR3 in DNA: TGTGCCAGCAGCTTAGCTAGAAACGAGCAGTACTTC. The rearrangement uses TRBV11-2 and TRBJ2-7; the D is unclear. Germline V gene sequence: CDR1 SGHAT, CDR2 FQNNGV. The length of the CDR3 is 12 residues. V was trimmed by 1 base and J by 5 bases, leaving 6 bases between them.

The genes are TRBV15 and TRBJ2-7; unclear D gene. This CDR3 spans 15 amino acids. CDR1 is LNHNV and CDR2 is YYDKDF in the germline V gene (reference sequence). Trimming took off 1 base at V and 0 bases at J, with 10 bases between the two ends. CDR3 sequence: CATSRGTASSYEQYF. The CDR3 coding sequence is TGTGCCACCAGCAGAGGGACGGCTAGCTCCTACGAGCAGTACTTC.

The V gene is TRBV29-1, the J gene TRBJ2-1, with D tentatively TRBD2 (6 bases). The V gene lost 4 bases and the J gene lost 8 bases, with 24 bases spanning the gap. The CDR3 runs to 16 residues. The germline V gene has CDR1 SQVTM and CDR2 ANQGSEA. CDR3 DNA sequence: TGCAGCGTTGCTCCGGCTGTTGGAGGGGTTCGGCATGAGCAGTTCTTC. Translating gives CSVAPAVGGVRHEQFF.

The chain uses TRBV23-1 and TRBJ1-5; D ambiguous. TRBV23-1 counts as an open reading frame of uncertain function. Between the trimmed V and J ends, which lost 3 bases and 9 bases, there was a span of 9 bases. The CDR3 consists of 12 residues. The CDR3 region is CASSHTVRPQHF. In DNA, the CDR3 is TGCGCCAGCAGTCACACCGTTCGGCCCCAGCATTTT.

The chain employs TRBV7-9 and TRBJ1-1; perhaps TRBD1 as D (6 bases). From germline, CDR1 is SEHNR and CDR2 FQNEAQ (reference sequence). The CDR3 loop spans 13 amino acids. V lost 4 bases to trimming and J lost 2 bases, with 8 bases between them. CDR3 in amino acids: CASSSGTNTEAFF. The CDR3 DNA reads TGTGCCAGCAGCTCCGGGACAAACACTGAAGCTTTCTTT.

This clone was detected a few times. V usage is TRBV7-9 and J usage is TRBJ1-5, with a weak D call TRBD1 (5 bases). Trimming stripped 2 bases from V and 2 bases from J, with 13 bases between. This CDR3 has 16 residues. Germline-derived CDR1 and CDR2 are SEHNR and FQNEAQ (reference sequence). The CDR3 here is CASSLSPQGGNQPQHF. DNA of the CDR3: TGTGCCAGCAGCTTATCCCCGCAGGGCGGCAATCAGCCCCAGCATTTT.

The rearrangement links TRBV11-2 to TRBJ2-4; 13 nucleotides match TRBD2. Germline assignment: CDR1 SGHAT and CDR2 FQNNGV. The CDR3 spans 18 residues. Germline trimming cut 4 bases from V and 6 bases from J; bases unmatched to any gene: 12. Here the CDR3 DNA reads TGTGCCAGCAGCTCCCCCGGGACTAGCGGGATTATAGGAAACATTCAGTACTTC. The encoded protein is CASSSPGTSGIIGNIQYF.

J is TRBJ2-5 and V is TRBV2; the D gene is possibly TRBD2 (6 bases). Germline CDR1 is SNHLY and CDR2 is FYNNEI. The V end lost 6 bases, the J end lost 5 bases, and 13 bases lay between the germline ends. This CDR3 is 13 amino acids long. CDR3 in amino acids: CASRESRGETQYF. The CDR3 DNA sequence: TGTGCCAGCAGAGAGTCCCGGGGGGAGACCCAGTACTTC.

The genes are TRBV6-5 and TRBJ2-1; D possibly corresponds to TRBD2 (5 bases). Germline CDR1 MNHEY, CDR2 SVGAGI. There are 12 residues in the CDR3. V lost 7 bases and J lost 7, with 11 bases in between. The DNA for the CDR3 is TGTGCCAGCACGGGGAGTGATAATGAGCAGTTCTTC. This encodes CASTGSDNEQFF.

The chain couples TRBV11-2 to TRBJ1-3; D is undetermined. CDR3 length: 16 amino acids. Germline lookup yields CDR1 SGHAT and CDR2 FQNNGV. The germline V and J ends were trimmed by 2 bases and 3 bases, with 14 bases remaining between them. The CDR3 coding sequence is TGTGCCAGCAGCTTAATCTCCGTCATCGTTGGAAACACCATATATTTT. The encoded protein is CASSLISVIVGNTIYF.

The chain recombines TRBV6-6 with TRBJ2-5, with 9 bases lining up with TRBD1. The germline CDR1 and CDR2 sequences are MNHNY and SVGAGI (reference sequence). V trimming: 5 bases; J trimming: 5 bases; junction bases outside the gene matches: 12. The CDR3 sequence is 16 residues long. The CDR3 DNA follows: TGTGCCAGCAGTCTCCAGGAGGGACAGGGTTCGGAGACCCAGTACTTC. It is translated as CASSLQEGQGSETQYF.

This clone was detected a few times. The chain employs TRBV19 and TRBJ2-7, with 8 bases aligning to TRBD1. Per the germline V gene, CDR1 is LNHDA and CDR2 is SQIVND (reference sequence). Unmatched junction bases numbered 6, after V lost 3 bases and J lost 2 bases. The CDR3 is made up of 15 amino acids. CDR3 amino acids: CASSMGQASAYEQYF. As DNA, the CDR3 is TGTGCCAGTAGTATGGGACAGGCGTCAGCCTACGAGCAGTACTTC.

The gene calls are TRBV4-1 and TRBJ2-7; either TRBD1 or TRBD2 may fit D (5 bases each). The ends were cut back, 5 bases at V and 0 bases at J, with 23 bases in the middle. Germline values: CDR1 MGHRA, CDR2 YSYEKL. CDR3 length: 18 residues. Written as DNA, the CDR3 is TGCGCCAGCAGCGGTATCGGCGCATCCGGGGCTCACTCCTACGAGCAGTACTTC. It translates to CASSGIGASGAHSYEQYF.

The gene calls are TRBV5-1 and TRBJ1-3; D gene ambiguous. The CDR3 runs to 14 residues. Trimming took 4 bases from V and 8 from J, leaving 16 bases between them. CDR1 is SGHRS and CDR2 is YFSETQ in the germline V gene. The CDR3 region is CASSPPERMDTIYF. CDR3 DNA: TGCGCCAGCAGCCCTCCCGAGCGAATGGACACCATATATTTT.

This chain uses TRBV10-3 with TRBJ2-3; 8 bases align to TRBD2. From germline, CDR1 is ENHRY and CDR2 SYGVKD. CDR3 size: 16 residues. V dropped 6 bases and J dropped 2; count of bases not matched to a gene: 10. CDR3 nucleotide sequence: TGTGCCATCAGCCAGACTAAGCGGGAGACCACAGATACGCAGTATTTT. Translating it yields CAISQTKRETTDTQYF.

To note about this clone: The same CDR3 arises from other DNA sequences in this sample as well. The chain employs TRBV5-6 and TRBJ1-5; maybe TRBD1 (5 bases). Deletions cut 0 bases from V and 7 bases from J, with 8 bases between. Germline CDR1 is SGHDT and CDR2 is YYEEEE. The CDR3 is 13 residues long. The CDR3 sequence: CASSLGGGQPQHF. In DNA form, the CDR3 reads TGTGCCAGCAGCTTGGGTGGGGGACAGCCCCAGCATTTT. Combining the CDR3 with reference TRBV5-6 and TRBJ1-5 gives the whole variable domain DAGVTQSPTHLIKTRGQQVTLRCSPKSGHDTVSWYQQALGQGPQFIFQYYEEEERQRGNFPDRFSGHQFPNYSSELNVNALLLGDSALYLCASSLGGGQPQHFGDGTRLSIL.

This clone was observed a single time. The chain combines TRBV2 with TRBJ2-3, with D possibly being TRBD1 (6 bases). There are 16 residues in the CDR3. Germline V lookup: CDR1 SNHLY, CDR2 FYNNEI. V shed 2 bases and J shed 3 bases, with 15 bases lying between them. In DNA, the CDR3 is TGTGCCAGCAGTGAATCAGGGGCGAGTTTGACAGATACGCAGTATTTT. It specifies CASSESGASLTDTQYF.

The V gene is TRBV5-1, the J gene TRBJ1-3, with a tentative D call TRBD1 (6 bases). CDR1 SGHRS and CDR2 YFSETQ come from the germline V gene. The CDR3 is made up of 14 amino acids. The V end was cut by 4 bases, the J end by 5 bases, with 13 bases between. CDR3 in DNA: TGCGCCAGCAGCGCCTCACAGGGAAGAAACACCATATATTTT. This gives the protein CASSASQGRNTIYF.